A selection of T cell receptor beta chains follows, all from one sample in a study of T-cell memory formation after mild COVID-19. TCRdb analysed the 5' RACE reads with MiXCR anew, one entry per CDR3 protein. The sample holds 300,000 to 400,000 distinct CDR3 sequences, 12% to 15% seen once. Sequenced input: PBMCs or a T cell subset sorted from them (not recorded which). These receptors all stem from a man between 18 and 29 years old who had mild COVID-19 (a few samples of this study predate the infection). Cell type and time point are not known. CDR3s include the opening cysteine and the closing phenylalanine or tryptophan. Fields, in order: D gene, V gene, J gene, clone size, CDR3 DNA, CDR3 protein. A D gene is named only where the DNA matches it firmly. Rows give clone size only sometimes, using once, few, many, or a class for an expanded clone.

D gene: TRBD2
V gene: TRBV4-1
J gene: TRBJ2-1
clone size: .
CDR3 DNA: TGCGCCAGCAGCCACCTAGCGGGGGGGCCTGGAGAGCAGTTCTTC
CDR3 protein: CASSHLAGGPGEQFF

D gene: .
V gene: TRBV2
J gene: TRBJ2-7
clone size: .
CDR3 DNA: TGTGCCATCGCTACCCGGGGCCCCCCTGGGCACGAGCAGTACTTC
CDR3 protein: CAIATRGPPGHEQYF

D gene: TRBD1
V gene: TRBV29-1
J gene: TRBJ2-7
clone size: .
CDR3 DNA: TGCAGCGTTGTGCCAGGGGGAGATTGGGAGCAGTACTTC
CDR3 protein: CSVVPGGDWEQYF

D gene: .
V gene: TRBV15
J gene: TRBJ1-5
clone size: .
CDR3 DNA: TGTGCCACCAGCAGGGGGGGGATCCAGCCCCAGCATTTT
CDR3 protein: CATSRGGIQPQHF

D gene: TRBD2
V gene: TRBV12-3/TRBV12-4
J gene: TRBJ2-3
clone size: .
CDR3 DNA: TGTGCCAGCAGTTCCCAGGGTCGGGGGGGCCTTCGAGTGACAGATACGCAGTATTTT
CDR3 protein: CASSSQGRGGLRVTDTQYF

D gene: TRBD1
V gene: TRBV10-3
J gene: TRBJ2-6
clone size: few
CDR3 DNA: TGTGCCATCACCCCGGGACAGGGCTCTGGGGCCAACGTCCTGACTTTC
CDR3 protein: CAITPGQGSGANVLTF

D gene: .
V gene: TRBV30
J gene: TRBJ1-5
clone size: .
CDR3 DNA: TGTGCCTACCGGGACGGACGAGCCCAGCATTTT
CDR3 protein: CAYRDGRAQHF

D gene: .
V gene: TRBV7-9
J gene: TRBJ1-1
clone size: few
CDR3 DNA: TGTGCCAGCAGCCGGACACCCCTTCCTGAAGCTTTCTTT
CDR3 protein: CASSRTPLPEAFF

D gene: TRBD2
V gene: TRBV9
J gene: TRBJ2-1
clone size: once
CDR3 DNA: TGTGCCAGCAGCGTAGTTAGCGGGCTGGGCGATGAGCAGTTCTTC
CDR3 protein: CASSVVSGLGDEQFF

D gene: TRBD1
V gene: TRBV12-3/TRBV12-4
J gene: TRBJ1-5
clone size: .
CDR3 DNA: TGTGCCAGCAGAGGGACAGGGATAGGTCAGCCCCAGCATTTT
CDR3 protein: CASRGTGIGQPQHF

D gene: .
V gene: TRBV12-3/TRBV12-4
J gene: TRBJ2-7
clone size: .
CDR3 DNA: TGTGCCAGCGGGGAAAGACCTTACGAGCAGTACTTC
CDR3 protein: CASGERPYEQYF

D gene: TRBD1
V gene: TRBV4-1
J gene: TRBJ1-2
clone size: .
CDR3 DNA: TGCGCCAGCAGCCAGCATACAGGGGGCCGAAAAGGCTCTAACTATGGCTACACCTTC
CDR3 protein: CASSQHTGGRKGSNYGYTF

D gene: .
V gene: TRBV15
J gene: TRBJ2-2
clone size: .
CDR3 DNA: TGTGCCACCAGCACAGGGGACACCGGGGAGCTGTTTTTT
CDR3 protein: CATSTGDTGELFF

D gene: .
V gene: TRBV7-2
J gene: TRBJ2-1
clone size: few
CDR3 DNA: TGTGCCAGCAGCTTTATGCCTAGCGCCGACAATGAGCAGTTCTTC
CDR3 protein: CASSFMPSADNEQFF

D gene: .
V gene: TRBV3-1
J gene: TRBJ2-2
clone size: few
CDR3 DNA: TGTGCCAGCAGCCCCCGGTGGCAGACCGGGGAGCTGTTTTTT
CDR3 protein: CASSPRWQTGELFF

D gene: TRBD1
V gene: TRBV3-1
J gene: TRBJ1-1
clone size: .
CDR3 DNA: TGTGCCAGCAGCCAAGGAACAGGGGGAGGCACTGAAGCTTTCTTT
CDR3 protein: CASSQGTGGGTEAFF

D gene: TRBD1
V gene: TRBV10-3
J gene: TRBJ2-7
clone size: few
CDR3 DNA: TGTGCCATCAGGCGACAGGGGGCCTACGAGCAGTACTTC
CDR3 protein: CAIRRQGAYEQYF

D gene: TRBD1
V gene: TRBV6-2/TRBV6-3
J gene: TRBJ2-5
clone size: .
CDR3 DNA: TGTGCCAGCAGCCCAGGGACAGGGGCTATCCAAGAGACCCAGTACTTC
CDR3 protein: CASSPGTGAIQETQYF

D gene: TRBD1
V gene: TRBV6-2/TRBV6-3
J gene: TRBJ2-1
clone size: .
CDR3 DNA: TGTGCCAGCAGTTACACCGGGACAGGGGGCCCCCATAACAATGAGCAGTTCTTC
CDR3 protein: CASSYTGTGGPHNNEQFF

D gene: .
V gene: TRBV5-1
J gene: TRBJ2-2
clone size: few
CDR3 DNA: TGCGCCAGCAGCTTGTCTACGATCGGGGAGCTGTTTTTT
CDR3 protein: CASSLSTIGELFF

D gene: TRBD2
V gene: TRBV12-3/TRBV12-4
J gene: TRBJ2-3
clone size: many
CDR3 DNA: TGTGCCAGCAGTAATAGCGGGGGAGATACGCAGTATTTT
CDR3 protein: CASSNSGGDTQYF

D gene: .
V gene: TRBV20-1
J gene: TRBJ1-4
clone size: .
CDR3 DNA: TGCAGTGCTAGTCCTCTCCCTGCAACTAATGAAAAACTGTTTTTT
CDR3 protein: CSASPLPATNEKLFF

D gene: TRBD1
V gene: TRBV30
J gene: TRBJ1-2
clone size: .
CDR3 DNA: TGTGCCTGGAACAGGGGGCGAGGCTATGGCTACACCTTC
CDR3 protein: CAWNRGRGYGYTF

D gene: .
V gene: TRBV12-3/TRBV12-4
J gene: TRBJ1-5
clone size: .
CDR3 DNA: TGTGCCAGCAGTTTTGAGGTTAGCAATCAGCCCCAGCATTTT
CDR3 protein: CASSFEVSNQPQHF

D gene: .
V gene: TRBV5-1
J gene: TRBJ1-3
clone size: few
CDR3 DNA: TGCGCCAGTACACCAAGGCCTGGAAACACCATATATTTT
CDR3 protein: CASTPRPGNTIYF

D gene: .
V gene: TRBV7-8
J gene: TRBJ1-6
clone size: .
CDR3 DNA: TGTGCCAGCAGCTTTTACATGGGAAATTCACCCCTCCACTTT
CDR3 protein: CASSFYMGNSPLHF

D gene: .
V gene: TRBV6-5
J gene: TRBJ2-3
clone size: few
CDR3 DNA: TGTGCCAGCAGTTACGGTCTAGTGGGGACGGGCACAGATACGCAGTATTTT
CDR3 protein: CASSYGLVGTGTDTQYF

D gene: .
V gene: TRBV4-1
J gene: TRBJ2-7
clone size: .
CDR3 DNA: TGCGCCAGCAGCCCCGACGGGGGCTACGAGCAGTACTTC
CDR3 protein: CASSPDGGYEQYF

D gene: .
V gene: TRBV5-1
J gene: TRBJ2-7
clone size: few
CDR3 DNA: TGCGCCAGCAGCAGTTCCCGCCCATCTGACGAGCAGTACTTC
CDR3 protein: CASSSSRPSDEQYF

D gene: .
V gene: TRBV7-2
J gene: TRBJ2-7
clone size: many
CDR3 DNA: TGTGCCAGCAGCCTCTGGCTGGAGGGCTACGAGCAGTACTTC
CDR3 protein: CASSLWLEGYEQYF

D gene: .
V gene: TRBV20-1
J gene: TRBJ2-3
clone size: .
CDR3 DNA: TGCAGTGCTAGAGGAGGGGGAAGAGATACGCAGTATTTT
CDR3 protein: CSARGGGRDTQYF

D gene: TRBD1
V gene: TRBV5-1
J gene: TRBJ2-3
clone size: many
CDR3 DNA: TGCGCCAGCAGTTGGCGACAGGGCGAGGCAGATACGCAGTATTTT
CDR3 protein: CASSWRQGEADTQYF

D gene: .
V gene: TRBV12-3/TRBV12-4
J gene: TRBJ2-3
clone size: .
CDR3 DNA: TGTGCCAGCAGTTCCCGTGGTAGCGTCCGTGTCTATTTT
CDR3 protein: CASSSRGSVRVYF

D gene: .
V gene: TRBV7-3
J gene: TRBJ2-5
clone size: .
CDR3 DNA: TGTGCCAGCAGCCCACAAGAAACAGGGTGGGAGACCCAGTACTTC
CDR3 protein: CASSPQETGWETQYF

D gene: TRBD1
V gene: TRBV5-1
J gene: TRBJ1-2
clone size: .
CDR3 DNA: TGCGCCAGCAGCGAAACAGGGGCGGTGGACTATGGCTACACCTTC
CDR3 protein: CASSETGAVDYGYTF

D gene: .
V gene: TRBV12-3/TRBV12-4
J gene: TRBJ2-1
clone size: few
CDR3 DNA: TGTGCCAGCGGTCGCCCGAGCTCCTACAATGAGCAGTTCTTC
CDR3 protein: CASGRPSSYNEQFF

D gene: TRBD2
V gene: TRBV4-3
J gene: TRBJ2-1
clone size: .
CDR3 DNA: TGCGCCAGCAGCCAAACTAGCGGGGTATACAATGAGCAGTTCTTC
CDR3 protein: CASSQTSGVYNEQFF

D gene: .
V gene: TRBV11-2
J gene: TRBJ1-5
clone size: .
CDR3 DNA: TGTGCCAGCAGCTACTCCCTAGATGGCAATCAGCCCCAGCATTTT
CDR3 protein: CASSYSLDGNQPQHF

D gene: .
V gene: TRBV24-1
J gene: TRBJ1-5
clone size: .
CDR3 DNA: TGTGCCACCAGCCTTCCTCGTCAGCCCCAGCATTTT
CDR3 protein: CATSLPRQPQHF

D gene: .
V gene: TRBV24-1
J gene: TRBJ2-1
clone size: .
CDR3 DNA: TGTGCCACCAGTGATGTGACAGCTTCGGGGCCAGAGCAGTTCTTC
CDR3 protein: CATSDVTASGPEQFF

D gene: .
V gene: TRBV7-8
J gene: TRBJ2-7
clone size: few
CDR3 DNA: TGTGCCAGCAGCCCAACAAAGAGGTACGAGCAGTACTTC
CDR3 protein: CASSPTKRYEQYF

D gene: .
V gene: TRBV15
J gene: TRBJ2-5
clone size: few
CDR3 DNA: TGTGCCACCAGCACAGGGCTCCAAGAGACCCAGTACTTC
CDR3 protein: CATSTGLQETQYF

D gene: .
V gene: TRBV12-3/TRBV12-4
J gene: TRBJ2-1
clone size: .
CDR3 DNA: .
CDR3 protein: CASSFFGQVPYNEQFF

D gene: .
V gene: TRBV7-6
J gene: TRBJ2-7
clone size: .
CDR3 DNA: TGTGCCAGCAGCTTAATCACAACGGGCGAGCAGTACTTC
CDR3 protein: CASSLITTGEQYF

D gene: TRBD2
V gene: TRBV20-1
J gene: TRBJ2-1
clone size: .
CDR3 DNA: TGCAGTGCTGGACTAGCCGTTGGCAATGAGCAGTTCTTC
CDR3 protein: CSAGLAVGNEQFF

D gene: TRBD1
V gene: TRBV7-8
J gene: TRBJ1-6
clone size: few
CDR3 DNA: TGTGCCAGCAGCTGGACAGGGGGCTCCTATAATTCACCCCTCCACTTT
CDR3 protein: CASSWTGGSYNSPLHF

D gene: .
V gene: TRBV5-6
J gene: TRBJ2-3
clone size: few
CDR3 DNA: TGTGCCAGCAGCTACGGACAGCAAGATACGCAGTATTTT
CDR3 protein: CASSYGQQDTQYF

D gene: .
V gene: TRBV19
J gene: TRBJ2-5
clone size: few
CDR3 DNA: TGTGCCAGTAGTATGGGTGGGCAGATAGAGACCCAGTACTTC
CDR3 protein: CASSMGGQIETQYF

D gene: .
V gene: TRBV19
J gene: TRBJ2-2
clone size: .
CDR3 DNA: TGTGCCAGTAGTATTGGACTCGTCCGCGGGGAGCTGTTTTTT
CDR3 protein: CASSIGLVRGELFF